The clone carrying this T cell receptor (beta chain) was picked up a small number of times. The antigen remains undetermined. Repertoires were generated with immunoSEQ multiplex PCR, while TCRdb's copy carries only in-frame clones and drops some. The table has about 69,000 clones, over 60% seen once. The data are from a study of OX40 agonist ivuxolimab in advanced cancers. About the study: Partial responses occurred in Three dose-escalation patients, one with hepatocellular carcinoma and two with cutaneous melanoma.

Findings and limits, study-wide: The antigens recognized by the expanded peripheral T cells, that is their antigen specificity, were not determined. Among some nonresponders, normalized T-cell clonal expansion was also low.

The CDR3 is 13 amino acids. The V end lost 1 base, the J end lost 4 bases, and 9 bases lay between the germline ends. CDR1 is SGHDT, CDR2 YYEEEE, per germline. The gene calls are TRBV5-6 and TRBJ2-7; D call uncertain. The source was CD4+ or CD8+ T cells sorted from blood, collected in a trial of the OX40 agonist ivuxolimab. The receptor comes from an adult with an advanced solid tumor such as melanoma, head and neck, liver or kidney cancer. CDR3 DNA sequence: TGTGCCAGCAGCTTGCGGGTTGGGTACGAGCAGTACTTC. Its protein is CASSLRVGYEQYF.